This TCR beta chain was found in a study of cytomegalovirus exposure and HLA in healthy donors listed by TCRdb under 2017. Concerning the study at large: In an earlier analysis of 587 of the donors, around 300 Gb of sequence data and 90 million to 120 million unique TCR beta sequences from roughly 180 million T cells were reported. The number of donors typed differed by locus, with 629-630 for A, B, C, DRB1 and DQB1, approximately 500 for DQA1, approximately 570 for DPA1, and some 470 for DPB1. In an earlier analysis of a few hundred of the donors, high-throughput TCR beta sequencing was used to judge whether each TCR beta V gene segment behaved as functional or pseudogenic. Rather than drawing on any new phenotypic data, the later analysis identified candidate immune exposures from TCR beta sequences and the way those sequences occurred across donors. Genome-wide SNP genotypes for about 65% of the 666 donors were used in a later genetic analysis, which treated that subset as a discovery cohort. Of the 300 to 400 genotyped donors, 81% fell in the genetic ancestry cluster associated with self-reported Caucasian donors. The study aimed to test whether signatures of past pathogen exposure could be identified by cataloging public T cell receptors. All discovery cohort repertoires had been generated using a single sequencing platform. To predict cytomegalovirus infection status, the study combined high-throughput TCR immunosequencing, statistical association of individual TCRs with disease status, and machine learning. Both class I and class II loci were covered by HLA typing, at four-digit resolution. In addition to the first cohort of several hundred subjects, a separate validation cohort of 120 different subjects was used. Across some 400 genotyped donors of the cohort, an average of roughly 200,000 unique TCR beta nucleotide sequences per donor were sequenced, and approximately 19% of those sequences were non-productive. Donor age, sex, ethnicity and CMV serostatus were collected together with the repertoire data. A later analysis re-analyzed previously published TCR beta repertoires from roughly 690 donors and added high-resolution HLA genotyping to study TCR occurrence patterns. About 310 gigabases of sequencing data and tens of millions of unique TCR sequences were included in an early release covering around 600 HLA-typed donors. Four to six DR-DQ haplotypes were handled as single units for association and clustering, since linkage in the cohort was strong. The study used immunosequencing to profile the T cell repertoires of 666 subjects and linked those repertoires to cytomegalovirus serostatus.

The cohort consisted of 666 healthy bone marrow donors. At the time of sampling, every cohort member was nominally healthy, though immune exposures that went unrecorded were likely present. The donor was CMV seropositive and belonged to the group of more than 250 seropositive cohort members. A peripheral blood sample was collected from each donor, and TCR beta sequencing was performed on peripheral blood mononuclear cells. Genomic DNA extraction from the blood cell samples was performed with the Qiagen DNeasy Blood Extraction Kit. The germline V gene specifies LGHNA as CDR1 and YNFKEQ as CDR2. V was cut back by 4 bases and J by 3 bases, leaving a gap of 15 bases between them. The CDR3 covers 15 residues, taking in both the cysteine and the phenylalanine. Only the CDR3 DNA is retained, 45 bases long and in frame from the first base. General conclusions and limits of the study: The sequencing pipeline was judged likely to have produced a cluster of highly shared sequence variants as a technical artifact. Sequencing depth was assumed to be roughly uniform across donors in the presence/absence analyses, though that assumption may not hold. Because HLA typing was unavailable for some donors at each locus, only the typed subset was used in association tests. In an earlier analysis of 587 of the donors, most TCR beta V segments appeared in productive rearrangements about 87% or about 30% of the time, broadly matching IMGT annotations. A further reported finding was that TCR beta sequences accurately predicted the HLA-A and HLA-B alleles for most subjects in the first cohort. In vitro tests confirmed that three of the cytomegalovirus-associated TCR beta chains recognize cytomegalovirus antigens. In both the original and validation cohorts, the classifier was reported to diagnose cytomegalovirus status with high specificity and sensitivity. In a later analysis, most CMV-associated TCR beta chains were found to appear HLA-restricted, with HLA associations seemingly driven largely by CMV exposure. A later genetic analysis reported fewer N-insertions in productive TCRs among donors in an Asian-associated ancestry cluster than the roughly 700-donor mean. Compared with equally common non-associated chains, HLA-associated TCR beta chains in a later analysis were more clonally expanded and had lower generation probabilities. Some IMGT-functional V segments, including TRBV6-2 and TRBV6-3, could not be distinguished by the 87-base-pair reads and were therefore excluded. Strong co-occurrence of HLA alleles, especially DR and DQ, made assigning TCR associations to individual alleles difficult. In a later analysis, about 17,000 TCR beta sequences were associated with specific HLA alleles at a false discovery rate of 0.05. Linkage disequilibrium might explain the correlated functional status among segregating V segments, but an unknown experimental factor could not be ruled out. For the cohort, immune exposure information was limited to CMV serostatus. An association between a missense DCLRE1C variant and V-gene and J-gene trimming of TCR beta chains was found in a later genetic analysis and replicated in an independent cohort. Because counts were too low, some 17 rarely observed V segments, including chromosome 9 orphons, were excluded from the earlier analysis of 500 to 700 of the donors. In a later analysis, TCR association rates were found to vary across HLA loci, with the most associated TCRs seen for DRB1 alleles and the fewest for HLA-C alleles. A later analysis reported that several top co-occurrence clusters appeared linked to parvovirus B19, influenza, CMV and Epstein-Barr virus. While some public TCRs were present in many individuals, most TCR sequences turned up only very rarely across donors. The cohort was sequenced for TCR beta chains only, and without alpha or paired-chain data the features that could be detected were limited. According to the authors, the approach could potentially be generalized to other disease states and immunological phenotypes. The study gave a list of some 150 TCR beta chains associated with cytomegalovirus.

In this sample, this clone turned up once. The antigen this receptor binds is unknown. Per-nucleotide qualities are absent, and no much larger clonotype sits a single base away. To prepare the library, the immunoSEQ multiplex PCR assay was applied. For the multiplex PCR, a mixture combining 60 forward primers for TCR Vbeta segments and 13 reverse primers for TCR Jbeta segments was used. A multiplex PCR assay on genomic DNA amplified the CDR3 region of rearranged TCR beta genes. The amplified TCR beta libraries were sequenced on the Illumina HiSeq System as 87-base-pair reads. The published analysis was carried out like this. In a later analysis, around 80 million unique TCR beta chains were counted across the 500 to 850 repertoires, and approximately 11 million of these chains were shared by at least two donors. Raw reads were error-corrected and collapsed into unique sequences by a nearest-neighbor algorithm in which closely related sequences were merged to remove PCR and sequencing errors. To assign V, D and J gene segments, CDR3 sequences were aligned to IMGT reference sequences. For a sequence to be retained, a match of at least six nucleotides to both a V gene segment and a J gene segment was required. A rearrangement was called productive if the CDR3 had no stop codons and remained in frame with V and J, and every other rearrangement was called non-productive. Following IMGT convention, CDR3 was defined as the stretch from the second conserved V-encoded cysteine to the conserved J-encoded phenylalanine. Sequences without an unambiguous match to a single V gene segment were excluded from the earlier analysis of 450 to 750 of the donors. In an earlier analysis of approximately 550 of the donors, V segments were called functional above 56.7% productive rearrangements and were called segregating when the between-donor standard deviation exceeded 5%. To diagnose cytomegalovirus status from the catalog of TCR beta chain sequences, a statistical classification framework was built. In a later analysis, V and J genes were assigned by comparing TCR nucleotide sequences against IMGT/GENE-DB human TR gene sequences. In a later analysis, CDR3 sequences and most-parsimonious VDJ recombination scenarios were assigned using the TCRdist pipeline. In a later analysis, each TCR beta chain was defined by its CDR3 amino acid sequence together with its V-gene family, and reads without a unique V-gene family were excluded. To address suspected cross-contamination and a sequencing artifact, a later analysis removed 592 highly shared, low-generation-probability nucleotide sequences. For each public chain, a later analysis derived a clonal expansion index from normalized ranks of inferred template counts within each repertoire. A later analysis computed generation probabilities with a VDJ recombination model fitted to out-of-frame rearrangements, and checked the results against IGoR. A later analysis scored TCR-TCR, TCR-HLA and TCR-CMV co-occurrence with hypergeometric tests, applying a repertoire-size bias correction to TCR pairs. To estimate false discovery rates, a later analysis permuted the HLA or CMV assignments 20 times. In a later analysis, co-occurring TCRs were grouped using DBSCAN, with TCRdist sequence similarity added in when clustering inside HLA-allele-positive subsets. Repertoires with fewer than 30,000 or more than 120,000 public chains, plus five repertoires with anomalous nucleotide sharing, were excluded from co-occurrence clustering. As stored in TCRdb, this immuneACCESS dataset retains in-frame rearrangements with V and J assigned. A fraction of the clones does not appear; measured against another copy, unresolved V genes explain less than half of the discrepancy, and the remainder lacks a known reason. V, J and clone size are taken as reported in that table, and D and trimming were inferred from the DNA itself. Here the sample has 180,000 or so clones; 75% to 85% occur a single time. Just under 5% of the sample goes to the ten largest clones.

This receptor chain uses TRBV4-2 and TRBJ1-2, with no D gene named confidently. Input material: PBMCs. This TCR came from a young woman in good health and CMV-seropositive. The CDR3 protein sequence reads: CASSPADSRDYGYTF. The DNA sequence reads TGTGCCAGCAGCCCCGCAGACTCGCGGGACTATGGCTACACCTTC.